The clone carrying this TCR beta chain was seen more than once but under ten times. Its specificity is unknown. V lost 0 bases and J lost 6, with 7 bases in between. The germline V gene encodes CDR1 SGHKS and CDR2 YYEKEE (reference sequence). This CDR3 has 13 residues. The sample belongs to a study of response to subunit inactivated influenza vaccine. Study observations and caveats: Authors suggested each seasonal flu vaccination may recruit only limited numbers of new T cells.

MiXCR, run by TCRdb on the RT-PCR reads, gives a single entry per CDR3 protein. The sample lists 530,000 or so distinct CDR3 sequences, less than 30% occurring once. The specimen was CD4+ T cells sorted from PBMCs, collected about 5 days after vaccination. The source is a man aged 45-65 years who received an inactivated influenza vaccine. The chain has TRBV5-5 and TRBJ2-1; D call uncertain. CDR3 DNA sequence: TGTGCCAGCAGCTTGGGTACCACCAATGAGCAGTTCTTC. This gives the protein CASSLGTTNEQFF.